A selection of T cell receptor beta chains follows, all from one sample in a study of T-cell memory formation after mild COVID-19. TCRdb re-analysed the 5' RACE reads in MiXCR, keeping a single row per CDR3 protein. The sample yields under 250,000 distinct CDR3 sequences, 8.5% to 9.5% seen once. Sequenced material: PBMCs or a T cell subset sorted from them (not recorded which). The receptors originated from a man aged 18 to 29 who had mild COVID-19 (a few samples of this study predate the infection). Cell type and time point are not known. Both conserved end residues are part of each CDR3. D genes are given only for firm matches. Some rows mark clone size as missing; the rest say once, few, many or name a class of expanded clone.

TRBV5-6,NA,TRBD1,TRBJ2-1,CASSLVGQGAYNEQFF,TGTGCCAGCAGCTTGGTGGGACAGGGGGCATACAATGAGCAGTTCTTC
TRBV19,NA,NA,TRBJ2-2,CASSIGSVNTGELFF,TGTGCCAGTAGTATCGGATCCGTTAACACCGGGGAGCTGTTTTTT
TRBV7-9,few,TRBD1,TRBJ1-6,CASSLGAGGSNSPLHF,TGTGCCAGCAGCTTAGGTGCAGGGGGTAGTAATTCACCCCTCCACTTT
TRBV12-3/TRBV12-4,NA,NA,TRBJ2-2,CASSHSTGTNTGELFF,TGTGCCAGCAGTCACTCTACAGGGACGAACACCGGGGAGCTGTTTTTT
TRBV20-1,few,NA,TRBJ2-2,CSAPRRGTGELFF,TGCAGTGCCCCGAGGCGCGGCACCGGGGAGCTGTTTTTT
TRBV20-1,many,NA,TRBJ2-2,CSARWSEGEAGELFF,TGCAGTGCTAGATGGTCGGAAGGGGAGGCCGGGGAGCTGTTTTTT
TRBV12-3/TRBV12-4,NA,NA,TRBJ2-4,CASSPSIAKNIQYF,TGTGCCAGCAGTCCGTCCATAGCCAAAAACATTCAGTACTTC
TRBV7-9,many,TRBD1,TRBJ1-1,CASSSQGQKEEAFF,TGTGCCAGCAGCTCACAGGGGCAAAAGGAAGAAGCTTTCTTT
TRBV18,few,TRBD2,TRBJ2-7,CASSATSGGKYEQYF,TGTGCCAGCTCAGCGACTAGCGGGGGGAAATACGAGCAGTACTTC
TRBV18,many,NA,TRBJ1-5,CASSQGLSNQPQHF,TGTGCCAGCTCACAGGGGTTGAGCAATCAGCCCCAGCATTTT
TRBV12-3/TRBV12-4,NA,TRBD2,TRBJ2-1,CASSPRGSLYNEQFF,TGTGCCAGCAGCCCGCGGGGGAGCCTCTACAATGAGCAGTTCTTC
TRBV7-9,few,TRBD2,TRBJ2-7,CASSLVGLATEQYF,TGTGCCAGCAGCTTAGTGGGACTAGCGACCGAGCAGTACTTC
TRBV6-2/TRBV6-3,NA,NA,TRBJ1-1,CASATSVNTEAFF,TGTGCCAGCGCTACGTCCGTAAACACTGAAGCTTTCTTT
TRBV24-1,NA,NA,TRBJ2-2,CATSDFSGRTTNTGELFF,TGTGCCACCAGTGATTTTTCGGGCAGGACGACTAACACCGGGGAGCTGTTTTTT
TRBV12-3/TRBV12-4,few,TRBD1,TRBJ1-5,CASSLTGTYSNQPQHF,TGTGCCAGCAGTCTGACAGGGACCTATAGCAATCAGCCCCAGCATTTT
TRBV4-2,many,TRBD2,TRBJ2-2,CASSQREGGELFF,TGTGCCAGCAGCCAACGGGAGGGCGGGGAGCTGTTTTTT
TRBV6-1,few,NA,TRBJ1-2,CASIRGIANYGYTF,TGTGCCAGCATCCGGGGGATAGCTAACTATGGCTACACCTTC
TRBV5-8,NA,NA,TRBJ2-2,CASSLARGRGTGELFF,TGTGCCAGCAGCTTGGCTCGGGGGCGCGGCACCGGGGAGCTGTTTTTT
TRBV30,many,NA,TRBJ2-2,CAWRPGGRYTGELFF,TGTGCCTGGAGACCGGGGGGCCGTTACACCGGGGAGCTGTTTTTT
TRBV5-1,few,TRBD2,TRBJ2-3,CASSPIGGGGTDTQYF,TGCGCCAGCAGCCCAATAGGAGGCGGGGGAACAGATACGCAGTATTTT
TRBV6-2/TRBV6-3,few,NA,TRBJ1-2,CASAAADVYGYTF,TGTGCCAGCGCGGCGGCAGACGTCTATGGCTACACCTTC
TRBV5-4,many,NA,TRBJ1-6,CASSSSVGAPLHF,TGTGCCAGCAGCTCGTCGGTGGGGGCACCCCTCCACTTT
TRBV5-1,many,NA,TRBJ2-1,CASSLAVLTNNEQFF,TGCGCCAGCAGCTTGGCAGTCCTAACAAACAATGAGCAGTTCTTC
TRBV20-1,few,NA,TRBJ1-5,CSARNRDTHQPQHF,TGCAGTGCTAGAAACCGGGACACCCATCAGCCCCAGCATTTT
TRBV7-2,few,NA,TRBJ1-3,CASSLALISGNTIYF,TGTGCCAGCAGCTTGGCCCTAATCTCTGGAAACACCATATATTTT
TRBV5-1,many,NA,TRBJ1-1,CASSWGAANTEAFF,TGCGCCAGCAGTTGGGGGGCCGCCAACACTGAAGCTTTCTTT
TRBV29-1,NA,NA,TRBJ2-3,CSVGGIADTQYF,TGCAGCGTTGGCGGGATTGCAGATACGCAGTATTTT
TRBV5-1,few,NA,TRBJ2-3,CASSLGRGPTDTQYF,TGCGCCAGCAGCTTGGGGCGGGGGCCCACAGATACGCAGTATTTT
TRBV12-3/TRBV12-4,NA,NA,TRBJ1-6,CASSVGLSNSPLHF,TGTGCCAGCAGCGTGGGCCTATCAAATTCACCCCTCCACTTT
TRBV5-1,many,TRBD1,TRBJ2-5,CASSFIQGAGETQYF,TGCGCCAGCAGCTTCATACAGGGGGCAGGAGAGACCCAGTACTTC
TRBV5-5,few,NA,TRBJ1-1,CASSLDLSRIMNTEAFF,TGTGCCAGCAGCTTGGATCTGTCCAGGATAATGAACACTGAAGCTTTCTTT
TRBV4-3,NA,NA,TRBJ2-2,CASSQEAQAQINTGELFF,TGCGCCAGCAGCCAAGAGGCCCAAGCCCAAATAAACACCGGGGAGCTGTTTTTT
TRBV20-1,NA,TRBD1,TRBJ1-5,CSARIGGTGNQPQHF,TGCAGTGCTAGAATAGGTGGGACAGGCAATCAGCCCCAGCATTTT
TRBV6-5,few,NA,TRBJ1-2,CASSHPDLNYGYTF,TGTGCCAGCAGCCACCCGGACCTGAACTATGGCTACACCTTC
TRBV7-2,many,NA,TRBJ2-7,CASSLLGLGVSYEQYF,TGTGCCAGCAGCCTCCTAGGACTTGGGGTCTCCTACGAGCAGTACTTC
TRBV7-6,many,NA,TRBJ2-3,CASSFGGPDTQYF,TGTGCCAGCAGCTTCGGAGGGCCCGATACGCAGTATTTT
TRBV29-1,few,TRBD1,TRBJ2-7,CSVGPGTATYEQYF,TGCAGCGTTGGGCCCGGGACAGCTACCTACGAGCAGTACTTC
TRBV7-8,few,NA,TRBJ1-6,CASSLAGGTGNSPLHF,TGTGCCAGCAGCTTAGCGGGGGGTACGGGTAATTCACCCCTCCACTTT
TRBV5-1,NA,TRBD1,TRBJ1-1,CASSLRGQGGTEAFF,TGCGCCAGCAGCTTGAGGGGTCAGGGGGGCACTGAAGCTTTCTTT
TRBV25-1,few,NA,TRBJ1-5,CASGNRGTDQPQHF,TGTGCCAGCGGAAATAGGGGGACTGATCAGCCCCAGCATTTT
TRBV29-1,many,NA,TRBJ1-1,CSAHRDMGTEAFF,TGCAGCGCGCACAGGGACATGGGCACTGAAGCTTTCTTT
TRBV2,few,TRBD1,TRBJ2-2,CASRLGQGTAGELFF,TGTGCCAGCCGCCTCGGACAGGGGACCGCCGGGGAGCTGTTTTTT
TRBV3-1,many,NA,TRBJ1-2,CASSQVERGAGYTF,TGTGCCAGCAGCCAAGTGGAACGCGGGGCTGGCTACACCTTC
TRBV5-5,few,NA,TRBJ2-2,CASSTKGWGGEGTGELFF,TGTGCCAGCAGCACGAAAGGGTGGGGCGGGGAAGGAACCGGGGAGCTGTTTTTT
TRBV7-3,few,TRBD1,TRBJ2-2,CASSLGQGAAGELFF,TGTGCCAGCAGCTTAGGACAGGGGGCTGCCGGGGAGCTGTTTTTT
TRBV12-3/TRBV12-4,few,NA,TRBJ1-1,CASSFSVSNTEAFF,TGTGCCAGCAGTTTTTCCGTTTCGAACACTGAAGCTTTCTTT
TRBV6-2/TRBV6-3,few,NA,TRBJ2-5,CASSYSDSNQETQYF,TGTGCCAGCAGTTACTCGGACTCCAACCAAGAGACCCAGTACTTC
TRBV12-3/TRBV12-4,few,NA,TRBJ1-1,CASSLAGSPNTEAFF,TGTGCCAGCAGTTTAGCGGGCAGCCCGAACACTGAAGCTTTCTTT
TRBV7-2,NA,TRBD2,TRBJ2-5,CASSLAASGGQETQYF,TGTGCCAGCAGCTTAGCGGCTAGCGGGGGGCAAGAGACCCAGTACTTC
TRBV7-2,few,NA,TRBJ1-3,CASSLGLTIGNTIYF,TGTGCCAGCAGCTTAGGGCTGACAATTGGAAACACCATATATTTT
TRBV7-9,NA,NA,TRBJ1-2,CASSLADTDGYTF,TGTGCCAGCAGCTTAGCGGATACCGATGGCTACACCTTC
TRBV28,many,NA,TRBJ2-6,CASSLGGANVLTF,TGTGCCAGCAGTTTGGGTGGGGCCAACGTCCTGACTTTC